This T cell receptor beta chain is from a study of Graves' ophthalmopathy and Graves' hyperthyroidism. With regard to this clonotype: What it binds is unknown.

CDR3 regions of TCR beta were amplified from RNA transcripts. First-round RT-PCR relied on HTBI primers, and a second-round multiplex PCR came next. TCRdb independently ran MiXCR on the multiplex PCR reads; one entry per CDR3 protein. The table lists hundreds of thousands of distinct CDR3 sequences, more than 40% of them singletons. CDR1 ENHRY and CDR2 SYGVKD come from the germline V gene. Deletions cut 6 bases from V and 8 bases from J, with 13 bases between. CDR3 length: 13 residues. Having ophthalmopathy, the donors showed moderate-to-severe activity, CAS ≥3 and NOSPECS ≥4, with disease lasting under 3 months. Other autoimmune diseases, uncontrolled infections, pregnancy or lactation ruled patients out of participation. Study-level results: The model's ophthalmopathy progression predictions had roughly 69% sensitivity and 72.22% specificity. Among thyroid clonotypes expanded above 0.001 frequency, most also appeared in blood.

The J gene is TRBJ1-4, the V gene TRBV10-3; D not resolved. The origin of this receptor is an adult man with Graves' ophthalmopathy. Sequencing input: peripheral blood. CDR3 loop: CAISSGRREKLFF. The CDR3 coding sequence is TGTGCCATCAGCTCGGGCCGGCGCGAAAAACTGTTTTTT.